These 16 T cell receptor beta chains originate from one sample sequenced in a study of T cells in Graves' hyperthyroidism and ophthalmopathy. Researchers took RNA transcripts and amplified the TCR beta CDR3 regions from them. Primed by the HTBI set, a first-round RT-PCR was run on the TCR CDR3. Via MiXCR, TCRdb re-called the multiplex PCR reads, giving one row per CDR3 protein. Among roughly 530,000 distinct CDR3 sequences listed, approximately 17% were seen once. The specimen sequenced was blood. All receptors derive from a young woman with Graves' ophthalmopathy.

This CDR3 reads CASSLTDRVGEQFF. CDR3 bases: TGTGCCAGCAGTTTAACGGACAGGGTCGGTGAGCAGTTCTTC. V is TRBV12-3 or TRBV12-4 and J is TRBJ2-1; 8 nucleotides align to TRBD1. The CDR3 is made up of 14 amino acids. Trimming at V came to 2 bases and at J to 9 bases, leaving 6 bases not matched to a gene.

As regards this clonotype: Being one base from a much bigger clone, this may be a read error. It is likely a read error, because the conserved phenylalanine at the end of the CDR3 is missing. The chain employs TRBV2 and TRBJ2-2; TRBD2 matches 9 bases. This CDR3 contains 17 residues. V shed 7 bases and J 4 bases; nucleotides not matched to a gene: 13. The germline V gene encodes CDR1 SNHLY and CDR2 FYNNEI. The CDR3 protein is CASTGRVAGATTGELFV. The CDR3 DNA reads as TGTGCCAGCACCGGGAGGGTAGCGGGGGCCACCACCGGGGAGCTGTTTGTT.

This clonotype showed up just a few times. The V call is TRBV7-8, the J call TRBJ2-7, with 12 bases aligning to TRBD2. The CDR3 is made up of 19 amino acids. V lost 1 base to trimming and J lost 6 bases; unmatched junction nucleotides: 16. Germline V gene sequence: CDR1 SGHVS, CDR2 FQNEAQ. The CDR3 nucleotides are TGTGCCAGCAGCTTAGGGGTATCTAGCGGGAGGGCCACGCCGCTCGAGCAGTACTTC. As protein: CASSLGVSSGRATPLEQYF. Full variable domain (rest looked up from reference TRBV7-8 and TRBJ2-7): GAGVSQSPRYKVAKRGQDVALRCDPISGHVSLFWYQQALGQGPEFLTYFQNEAQLDKSGLPSDRFFAERPEGSVSTLKIQRTQQEDSAVYLCASSLGVSSGRATPLEQYFGPGTRLTVT.

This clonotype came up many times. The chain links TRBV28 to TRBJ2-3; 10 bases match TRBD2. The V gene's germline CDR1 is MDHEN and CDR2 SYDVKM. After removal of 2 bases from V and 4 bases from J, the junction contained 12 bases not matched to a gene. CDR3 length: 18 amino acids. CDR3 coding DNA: TGTGCCAGCAGTTTAAGGCTAGCGGGAGTATTTGGGGCAGATACGCAGTATTTT. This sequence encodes CASSLRLAGVFGADTQYF.

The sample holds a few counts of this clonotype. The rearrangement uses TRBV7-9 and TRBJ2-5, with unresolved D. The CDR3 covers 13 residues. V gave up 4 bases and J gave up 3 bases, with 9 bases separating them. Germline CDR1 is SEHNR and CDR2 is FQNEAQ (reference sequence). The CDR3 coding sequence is TGTGCCAGCAGCTCCTCGTGGGAAGAGACCCAGTACTTC. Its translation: CASSSSWEETQYF.

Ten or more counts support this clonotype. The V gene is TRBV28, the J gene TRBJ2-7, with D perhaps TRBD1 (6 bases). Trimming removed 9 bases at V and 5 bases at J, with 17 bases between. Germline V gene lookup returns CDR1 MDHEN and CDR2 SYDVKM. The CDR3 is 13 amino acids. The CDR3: CARNRDLVHEQYF. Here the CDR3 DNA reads TGTGCCAGAAACAGGGATTTGGTCCACGAGCAGTACTTC.

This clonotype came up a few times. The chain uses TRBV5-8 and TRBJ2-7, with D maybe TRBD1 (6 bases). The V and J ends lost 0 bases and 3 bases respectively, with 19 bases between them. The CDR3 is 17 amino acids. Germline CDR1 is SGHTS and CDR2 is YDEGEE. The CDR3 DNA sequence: TGTGCCAGCAGCTTGGATCTATCGTCGGACAGAGTCTACGAGCAGTACTTC. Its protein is CASSLDLSSDRVYEQYF.

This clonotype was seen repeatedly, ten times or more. In DNA form, the CDR3 reads TGTGCCAGCAGGGACGGGGAGGTCTACGAGCAGTACTTC. Translated: CASRDGEVYEQYF. The V call is TRBV27, the J call TRBJ2-7; perhaps TRBD2 as D (6 bases). Trimming pared 6 bases from V and 3 bases from J, leaving 12 bases between. Germline CDR1 is MNHEY and CDR2 is SMNVEV (reference sequence). The CDR3 spans 13 residues.

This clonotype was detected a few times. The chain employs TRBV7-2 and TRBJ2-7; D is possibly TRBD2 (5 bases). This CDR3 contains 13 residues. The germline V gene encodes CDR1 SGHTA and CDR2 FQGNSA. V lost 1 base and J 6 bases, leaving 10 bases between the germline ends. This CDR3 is CASSLVLAVEQYF. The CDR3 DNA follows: TGTGCCAGCAGCTTAGTCCTAGCTGTCGAGCAGTACTTC. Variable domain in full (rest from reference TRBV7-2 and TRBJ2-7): GAGVSQSPSNKVTEKGKDVELRCDPISGHTALYWYRQSLGQGLEFLIYFQGNSAPDKSGLPSDRFSAERTGGSVSTLTIQRTQQEDSAVYLCASSLVLAVEQYFGPGTRLTVT.

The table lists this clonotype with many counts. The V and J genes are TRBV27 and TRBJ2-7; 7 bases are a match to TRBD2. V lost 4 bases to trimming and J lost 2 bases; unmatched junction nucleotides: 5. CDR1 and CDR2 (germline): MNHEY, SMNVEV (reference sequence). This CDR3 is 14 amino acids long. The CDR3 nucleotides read TGTGCCAGCAGTTCCCAGCGGGGAACCTACGAGCAGTACTTC. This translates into CASSSQRGTYEQYF.

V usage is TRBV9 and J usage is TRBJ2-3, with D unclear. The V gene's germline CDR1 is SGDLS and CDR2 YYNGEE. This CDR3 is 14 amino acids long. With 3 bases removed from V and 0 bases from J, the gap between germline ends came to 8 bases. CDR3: CASSGVSSTDTQYF. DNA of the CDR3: TGTGCCAGCAGCGGGGTCAGTAGCACAGATACGCAGTATTTT.

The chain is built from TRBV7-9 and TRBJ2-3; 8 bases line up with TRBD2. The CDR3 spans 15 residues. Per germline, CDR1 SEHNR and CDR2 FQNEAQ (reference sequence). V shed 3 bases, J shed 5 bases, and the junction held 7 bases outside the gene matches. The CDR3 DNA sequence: TGTGCCAGCAGCTTTGGGTCGGGGGGGCAAGATACGCAGTATTTT. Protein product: CASSFGSGGQDTQYF.

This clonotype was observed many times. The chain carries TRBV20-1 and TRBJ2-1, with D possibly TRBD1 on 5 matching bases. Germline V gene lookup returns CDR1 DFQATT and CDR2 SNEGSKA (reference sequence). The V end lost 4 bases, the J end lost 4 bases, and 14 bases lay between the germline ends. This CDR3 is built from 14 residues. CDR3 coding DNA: TGCAGTGCTATACGACAGACCGATTACAATGAGCAGTTCTTC. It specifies CSAIRQTDYNEQFF.

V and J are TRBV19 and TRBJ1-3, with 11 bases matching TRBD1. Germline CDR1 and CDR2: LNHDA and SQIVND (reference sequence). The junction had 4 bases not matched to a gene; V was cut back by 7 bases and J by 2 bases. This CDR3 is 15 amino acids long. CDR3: CASKPGQGAGNTIYF. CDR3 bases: TGTGCCAGTAAACCGGGACAGGGGGCTGGAAACACCATATATTTT.

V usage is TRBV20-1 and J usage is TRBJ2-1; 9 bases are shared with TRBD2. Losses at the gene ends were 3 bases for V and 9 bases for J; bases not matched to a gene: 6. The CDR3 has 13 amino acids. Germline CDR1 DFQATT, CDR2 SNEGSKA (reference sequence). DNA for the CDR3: TGCAGTGCTAGTTCTAGCGGGGTCTTTGAGCAGTTCTTC. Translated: CSASSSGVFEQFF.

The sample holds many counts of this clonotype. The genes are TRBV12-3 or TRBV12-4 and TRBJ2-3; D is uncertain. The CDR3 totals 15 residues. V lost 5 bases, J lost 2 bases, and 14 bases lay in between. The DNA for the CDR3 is TGTGCCAGCAGTCCCCCGGATAAACTCACAGATACGCAGTATTTT. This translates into CASSPPDKLTDTQYF.